Sequencing of this T cell receptor (beta chain) was carried out in a study of blood T cell repertoires in COVID-19. Clones were read by immunoSEQ multiplex PCR, and TCRdb kept only the in-frame ones, dropping some. The repertoire has roughly 210,000 clones, around 90% of them found once; the top ten carry more than 7%. This study enrolled people aged 18 to 89 from about 24 US geographic areas. Germline V gives CDR1 MNHEY, CDR2 SMNVEV (reference sequence). The CDR3 spans 17 residues. V shed 7 bases and J 7 bases; nucleotides not matched to a gene: 19. The chain recombines TRBV27 with TRBJ2-1; 7 positions match TRBD2. This TCR came from a man aged 30 to 39 in a cohort exposed to, infected with or recovered from COVID-19 (not recorded which). The sequencing input was PBMCs or T cells enriched from blood (not recorded which). CDR3 in amino acids: CASTVWASGGPVNEQFF. For the CDR3, the DNA is TGTGCCAGCACCGTTTGGGCATCGGGAGGACCCGTTAATGAGCAGTTCTTC.